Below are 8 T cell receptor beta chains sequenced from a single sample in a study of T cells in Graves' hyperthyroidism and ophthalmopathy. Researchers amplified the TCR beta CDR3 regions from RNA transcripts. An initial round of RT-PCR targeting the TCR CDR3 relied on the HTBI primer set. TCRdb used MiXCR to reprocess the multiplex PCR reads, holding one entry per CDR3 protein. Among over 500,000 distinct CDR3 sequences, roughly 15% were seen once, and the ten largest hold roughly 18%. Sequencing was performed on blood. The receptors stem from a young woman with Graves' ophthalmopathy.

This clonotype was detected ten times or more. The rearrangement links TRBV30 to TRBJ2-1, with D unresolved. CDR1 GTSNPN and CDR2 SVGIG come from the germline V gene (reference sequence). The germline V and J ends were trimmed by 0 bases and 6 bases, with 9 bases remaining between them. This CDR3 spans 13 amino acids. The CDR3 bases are TGTGCCTGGAGTGTACTCGAGTCCAATGAGCAGTTCTTC. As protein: CAWSVLESNEQFF.

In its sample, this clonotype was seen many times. CDR3 loop: CASSERQAEGYTF. The CDR3 coding sequence is TGTGCCAGCAGTGAAAGACAGGCAGAAGGCTACACCTTC. The chain couples TRBV2 to TRBJ1-2, with D maybe TRBD1 (6 bases). Deletions cut 2 bases from V and 8 bases from J, with 12 bases between. The germline CDR1 and CDR2 sequences are SNHLY and FYNNEI. The CDR3 is 13 residues long.

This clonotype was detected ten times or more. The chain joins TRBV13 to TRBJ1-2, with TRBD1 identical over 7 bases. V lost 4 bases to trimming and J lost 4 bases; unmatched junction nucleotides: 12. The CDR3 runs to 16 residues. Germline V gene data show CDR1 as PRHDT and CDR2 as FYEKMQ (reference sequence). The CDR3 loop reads CASSSREGGVSYGYTF. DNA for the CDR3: TGTGCCAGCAGCTCTCGTGAAGGGGGCGTCAGCTATGGCTACACCTTC. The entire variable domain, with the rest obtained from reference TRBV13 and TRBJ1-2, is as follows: AAGVIQSPRHLIKEKRETATLKCYPIPRHDTVYWYQQGPGQDPQFLISFYEKMQSDKGSIPDRFSAQQFSDYHSELNMSSLELGDSALYFCASSSREGGVSYGYTFGSGTRLTVV.

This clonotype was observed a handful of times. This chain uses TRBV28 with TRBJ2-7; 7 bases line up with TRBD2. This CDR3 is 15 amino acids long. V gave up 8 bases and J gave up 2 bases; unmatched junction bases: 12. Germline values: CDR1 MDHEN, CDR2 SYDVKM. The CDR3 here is CASRLLTGGTYEQYF. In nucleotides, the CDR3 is TGTGCCAGCCGCCTCTTGACGGGAGGTACCTACGAGCAGTACTTC. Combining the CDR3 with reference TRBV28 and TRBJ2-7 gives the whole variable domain DVKVTQSSRYLVKRTGEKVFLECVQDMDHENMFWYRQDPGLGLRLIYFSYDVKMKEKGDIPEGYSVSREKKERFSLILESASTNQTSMYLCASRLLTGGTYEQYFGPGTRLTVT.

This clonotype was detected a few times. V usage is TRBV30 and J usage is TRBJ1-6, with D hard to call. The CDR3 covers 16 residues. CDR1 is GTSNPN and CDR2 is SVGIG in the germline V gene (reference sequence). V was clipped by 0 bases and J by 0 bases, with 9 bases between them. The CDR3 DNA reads TGTGCCTGGAGTGTCAGGATAAGCTCCTATAATTCACCCCTCCACTTT. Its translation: CAWSVRISSYNSPLHF.

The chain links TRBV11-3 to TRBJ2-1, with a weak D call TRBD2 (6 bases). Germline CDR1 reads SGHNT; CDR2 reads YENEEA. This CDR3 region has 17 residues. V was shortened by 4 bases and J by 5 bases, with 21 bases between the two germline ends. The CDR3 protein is CASSSNVGGIKNNEQFF. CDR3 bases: TGTGCCAGCAGCTCGAACGTTGGCGGGATAAAGAACAATGAGCAGTTCTTC.

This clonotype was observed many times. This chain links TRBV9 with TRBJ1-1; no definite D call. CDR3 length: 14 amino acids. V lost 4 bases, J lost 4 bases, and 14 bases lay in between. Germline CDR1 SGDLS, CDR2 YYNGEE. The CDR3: CASSPYAPGTEAFF. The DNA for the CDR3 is TGTGCCAGCAGCCCTTATGCCCCGGGCACTGAAGCTTTCTTT.

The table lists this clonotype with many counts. The DNA of the CDR3 is TGTGCCAGCAGCACTTGGAGCACAGATACGCAGTATTTT. Amino acids: CASSTWSTDTQYF. The V and J genes are TRBV7-9 and TRBJ2-3; D gene unclear. V shed 5 bases and J shed 0 bases, with 6 bases lying between them. The CDR3 has 13 residues. The V gene's germline CDR1 is SEHNR and CDR2 FQNEAQ (reference sequence).